These 14 T cell receptor beta chains share one sample of origin, sequenced in a study of cytomegalovirus exposure and HLA in healthy donors. With 60 Vbeta and 13 Jbeta primers, the PCR was carried out. Generated by immunoSEQ multiplex PCR, the TCRdb table keeps only in-frame clones and is missing some. The sample lists approximately 110,000 clones; over 60% were seen once. Specimen: PBMCs. Receptors originate from a man in his fifties in good health and CMV-seronegative.

This chain connects TRBV2 to TRBJ2-3; 9 positions match TRBD1. V trimming: 7 bases; J trimming: 6 bases; junction bases outside the gene matches: 17. There are 17 residues in the CDR3. Germline assignment: CDR1 SNHLY and CDR2 FYNNEI. The DNA for the CDR3 is TGTGCCAGCATCATTATCGGGTGGGACAGGGAGGAGGATACGCAGTATTTT. Encoded protein: CASIIIGWDREEDTQYF.

This sequence joins TRBV9 and TRBJ1-1, with 8 bases fitting TRBD1. The CDR3 runs to 12 residues. V gave up 1 base and J gave up 7 bases; unmatched junction bases: 0. Germline CDR1 and CDR2: SGDLS and YYNGEE. The CDR3 coding sequence is TGTGCCAGCAGCGTAACAGGGGGTGAAGCTTTCTTT. Amino acid sequence: CASSVTGGEAFF. The complete variable domain, with remaining parts taken from reference TRBV9 and TRBJ1-1, reads DSGVTQTPKHLITATGQRVTLRCSPRSGDLSVYWYQQSLDQGLQFLIQYYNGEERAKGNILERFSAQQFPDLHSELNLSSLELGDSALYFCASSVTGGEAFFGQGTRLTVV.

The rearrangement joins TRBV6-5 to TRBJ1-4, with 9 nucleotides matching TRBD1. Germline V gene data show CDR1 as MNHEY and CDR2 as SVGAGI. This CDR3 spans 15 amino acids. The V and J ends lost 4 bases and 7 bases, in that order; junction bases with no gene match: 7. The DNA for the CDR3 is TGTGCCAGCAGTTTCGCCGGGACAGGGTCTGAAAAACTGTTTTTT. As protein: CASSFAGTGSEKLFF.

The chain joins TRBV5-1 to TRBJ1-2, with D unclear. Germline V gives CDR1 SGHRS, CDR2 YFSETQ. This CDR3 region has 16 residues. Between the trimmed V and J ends, which lost 0 bases and 8 bases, there was a span of 20 bases. CDR3 bases: TGCGCCAGCAGCTTGGCCTCAGGCAGGTCCGTAGAAGGCTACACCTTC. Encoded protein: CASSLASGRSVEGYTF.

The chain has TRBV28 and TRBJ1-2, with TRBD1 matching over 7 bases. This CDR3 has 14 amino acids. Germline-derived CDR1 and CDR2 are MDHEN and SYDVKM. The junction had 11 bases not matched to a gene; V was cut back by 5 bases and J by 8 bases. The CDR3 nucleotides are TGTGCCAGCAGTCTCCAAGGAGGGGGCGGAGGCTACACCTTC. Amino acids: CASSLQGGGGGYTF.

Points on this clone: The identical CDR3 is also encoded by other nucleotide sequences in the sample. The chain carries TRBV7-2 and TRBJ1-2; a possible D gene is TRBD1 (6 bases). Trimming took off 3 bases at V and 0 bases at J, with 8 bases between the two ends. The CDR3 contains 14 residues. CDR1 and CDR2 (germline): SGHTA, FQGNSA. CDR3 amino acids: CASSLGQTNYGYTF. The CDR3 DNA is TGTGCCAGCAGCTTGGGACAAACTAACTATGGCTACACCTTC.

In regard to this clone: The germline gene is not matched at one end of the junction; a read error may be the cause. The V call is TRBV7-9, the J call TRBJ1-2, with TRBD1 identical over 8 bases. This CDR3 contains 15 residues. Germline V lookup: CDR1 SEHNR, CDR2 FQNEAQ (reference sequence). CDR3 nucleotides: TGTTCCAGCAGCCCCCCGGGACAGGAGAACTATGGCTACACCTTC. Protein sequence: CSSSPPGQENYGYTF.

This rearrangement joins TRBV19 to TRBJ1-3, with a possible D match to TRBD1 (6 bases). The V gene lost 7 bases and the J gene lost 3 bases, with 16 bases spanning the gap. This CDR3 has 15 amino acids. Germline CDR1 and CDR2: LNHDA and SQIVND (reference sequence). The DNA of the CDR3 is TGTGCCAGTACCGGCGTACGGGGACATGGAAACACCATATATTTT. Translating it yields CASTGVRGHGNTIYF.

This chain joins TRBV6-5 and TRBJ2-1, with D possibly matching TRBD2 (5 bases). The CDR3 is made up of 16 amino acids. Germline CDR1 reads MNHEY; CDR2 reads SVGAGI. Trimming took 0 bases from V and 4 from J, leaving 13 bases between them. CDR3 DNA: TGTGCCAGCAGTTACTCAGGTAGAGGGTCATACAATGAGCAGTTCTTC. Translated, it gives CASSYSGRGSYNEQFF.

This clone occurred a few times. The chain is built from TRBV18 and TRBJ1-6; 8 bases are shared with TRBD1. The germline V gene has CDR1 KGHSH and CDR2 LQKENI. The CDR3 length is 15 residues. V gave up 5 bases and J gave up 7 bases; unmatched junction bases: 7. Here the CDR3 reads CASSMTGDKNSPLHF. The CDR3 nucleotides are TGTGCCAGCTCAATGACAGGGGATAAGAATTCACCCCTCCACTTT.

The chain is built from TRBV5-1 and TRBJ2-3; 9 bases line up with TRBD1. This CDR3 spans 16 amino acids. V trimming: 2 bases; J trimming: 4 bases; junction bases outside the gene matches: 8. Per germline, CDR1 SGHRS and CDR2 YFSETQ. The CDR3 sequence: CASSFGYGQGSDTQYF. CDR3 coding DNA: TGCGCCAGCAGCTTTGGTTACGGACAGGGGTCAGATACGCAGTATTTT.

The rearrangement links TRBV20-1 to TRBJ2-1; no clear D. The V end lost 5 bases, the J end lost 8 bases, and 10 bases lay between the germline ends. CDR3 length: 11 amino acids. The germline V gene has CDR1 DFQATT and CDR2 SNEGSKA (reference sequence). CDR3 nucleotides: TGCAGTGCTCAGGCTGGCCATGAGCAGTTCTTC. Translation gives CSAQAGHEQFF.

The chain combines TRBV14 with TRBJ2-3, with D possibly TRBD1 on 5 matching bases. The CDR3 has 18 residues. Germline CDR1 SGHDN, CDR2 FVKESK. V was pared by 6 bases and J by 2 bases, with 24 bases between. The CDR3 DNA sequence: TGTGCCAGCAGAGATTCTCGCAGGGATCTTGGGAACACAGATACGCAGTATTTT. Encoded protein: CASRDSRRDLGNTDTQYF.

The V call is TRBV2, the J call TRBJ2-2, with 14 bases that match TRBD2. V was clipped by 3 bases and J by 6 bases; unmatched bases: 12. Germline V lookup: CDR1 SNHLY, CDR2 FYNNEI. This CDR3 has 19 amino acids. CDR3 region: CASSDFSGTSGGRSGELFF. The CDR3 DNA sequence: TGTGCCAGCAGTGATTTCTCTGGGACTAGCGGGGGTCGTTCCGGGGAGCTGTTTTTT.